This T cell receptor beta chain was profiled in a study of graft-versus-host responses after intestinal transplantation. General study findings and limits: Marrow from the recipient contained GvH clones, some of which had appeared first in ileum or blood.

TCRdb's table, derived via immunoSEQ multiplex PCR, lists solely in-frame clones and lacks some. The table records some 45,000 clones, roughly 90% of them present only once. Of note for this clone: What it binds is unknown.

V shed 3 bases and J 1 base; nucleotides not matched to a gene: 1. There are 15 residues in the CDR3. CDR1 LGHNA and CDR2 YSLEER come from the germline V gene. The receptor's source is a human patient who received an intestinal transplant, so some T cells may come from the graft donor. J is TRBJ2-4 and V is TRBV4-3; 9 nucleotides align to TRBD2. The material sequenced was PBMCs, taken 524 days after transplant. The CDR3 protein is CASSHGLAAKNIQYF. The DNA for the CDR3 is TGCGCCAGCAGCCACGGACTAGCGGCCAAAAACATTCAGTACTTC.